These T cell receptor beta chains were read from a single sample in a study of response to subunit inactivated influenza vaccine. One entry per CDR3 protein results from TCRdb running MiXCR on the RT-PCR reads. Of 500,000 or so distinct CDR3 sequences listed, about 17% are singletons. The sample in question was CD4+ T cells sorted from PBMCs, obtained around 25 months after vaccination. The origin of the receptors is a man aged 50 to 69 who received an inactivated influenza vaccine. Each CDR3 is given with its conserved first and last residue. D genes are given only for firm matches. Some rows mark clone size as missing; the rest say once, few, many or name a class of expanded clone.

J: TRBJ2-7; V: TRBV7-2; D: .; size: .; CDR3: CASSLATGSVEAYEQYF; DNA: TGTGCCAGCAGCTTAGCGACTGGGTCAGTGGAGGCCTACGAGCAGTACTTC
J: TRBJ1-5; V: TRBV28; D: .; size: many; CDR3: CASSPGTRQPQHF; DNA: TGTGCCAGCAGTCCCGGGACGAGACAGCCCCAGCATTTT
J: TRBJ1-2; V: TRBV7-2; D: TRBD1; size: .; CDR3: CASSDGQATYGYTF; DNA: TGTGCCAGCAGCGACGGACAGGCCACGTATGGCTACACCTTC
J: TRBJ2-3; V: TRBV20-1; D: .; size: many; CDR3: CSARGRYLTDTQYF; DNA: TGCAGTGCCCGGGGGCGTTACCTCACAGATACGCAGTATTTT
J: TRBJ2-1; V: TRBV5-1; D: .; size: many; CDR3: CASSLNRWNNEQFF; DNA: TGCGCCAGCAGCTTGAATCGGTGGAACAATGAGCAGTTCTTC
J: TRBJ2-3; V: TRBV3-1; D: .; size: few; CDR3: CASSQVPDTQYF; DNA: TGTGCCAGCAGCCAAGTCCCAGATACGCAGTATTTT
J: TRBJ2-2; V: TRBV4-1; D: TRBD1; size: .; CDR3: CASSIQGADTGELFF; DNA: TGCGCCAGCAGCATACAGGGGGCGGACACCGGGGAGCTGTTTTTT
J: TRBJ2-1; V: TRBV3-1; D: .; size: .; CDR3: CASSQNREQFF; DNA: TGTGCCAGCAGCCAAAACCGGGAGCAGTTCTTC
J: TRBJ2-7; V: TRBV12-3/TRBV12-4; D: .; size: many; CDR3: CATRLASGGAKQYF; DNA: TGTGCCACCCGCCTAGCGAGTGGGGGGGCGAAGCAGTACTTC
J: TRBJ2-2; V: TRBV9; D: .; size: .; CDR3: CASSVVQGDGELFF; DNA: TGTGCCAGCAGCGTAGTACAGGGCGACGGGGAGCTGTTTTTT
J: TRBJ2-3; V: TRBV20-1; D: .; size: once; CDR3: CSARDWAGFTDTQYF; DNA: TGCAGTGCTAGAGATTGGGCGGGGTTCACAGATACGCAGTATTTT
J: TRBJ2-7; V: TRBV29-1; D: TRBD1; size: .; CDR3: CSVSDRAAYEQYF; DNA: TGCAGCGTTTCTGACAGGGCTGCCTACGAGCAGTACTTC
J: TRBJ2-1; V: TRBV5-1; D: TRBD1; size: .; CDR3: CASSLTPGQGLNEQFF; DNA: TGCGCCAGCAGCCTAACCCCGGGACAGGGTCTTAATGAGCAGTTCTTC
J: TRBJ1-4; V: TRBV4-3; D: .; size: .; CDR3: CASSPTGFKNEKLFF; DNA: TGCGCCAGCAGCCCCACCGGGTTTAAGAATGAAAAACTGTTTTTT
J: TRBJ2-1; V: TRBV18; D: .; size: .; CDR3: CASSPHHTSFYNEQFF; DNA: TGTGCCAGCTCACCACACCATACTAGCTTTTACAATGAGCAGTTCTTC
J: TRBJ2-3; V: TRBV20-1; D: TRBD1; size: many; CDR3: CSAKDRGSSRTQYF; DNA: TGCAGTGCCAAAGACAGGGGCTCAAGTCGGACGCAGTATTTT
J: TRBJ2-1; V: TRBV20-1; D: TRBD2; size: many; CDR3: CSARGLAAYNEQFF; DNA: TGCAGTGCTAGGGGACTAGCGGCTTACAATGAGCAGTTCTTC
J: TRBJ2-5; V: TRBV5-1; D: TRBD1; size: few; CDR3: CASSEAGDRGETQYF; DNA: TGCGCCAGCAGCGAGGCCGGCGACAGGGGAGAGACCCAGTACTTC
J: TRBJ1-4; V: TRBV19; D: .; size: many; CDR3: CASSSLTLWEKLFF; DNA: TGTGCCAGTTCCTCACTCACCTTGTGGGAAAAACTGTTTTTT
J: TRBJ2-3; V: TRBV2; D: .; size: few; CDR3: CASSEQRALTKDTQYF; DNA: TGTGCCAGCAGTGAACAGAGGGCTTTAACTAAGGATACGCAGTATTTT
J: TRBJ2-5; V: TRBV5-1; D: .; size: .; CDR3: CASSYGQSTETQYF; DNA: TGCGCCAGCAGCTACGGACAGTCGACGGAGACCCAGTACTTC
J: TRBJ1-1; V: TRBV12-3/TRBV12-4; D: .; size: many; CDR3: CASSLMNTEAFF; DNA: TGTGCCAGCAGTTTAATGAACACTGAAGCTTTCTTT
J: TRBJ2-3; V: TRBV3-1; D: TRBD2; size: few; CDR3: CASSQVSLAGPDTQYF; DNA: TGTGCCAGCAGCCAAGTTTCCCTAGCGGGCCCAGATACGCAGTATTTT
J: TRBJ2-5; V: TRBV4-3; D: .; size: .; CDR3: CASSLSSGEKTQYF; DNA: TGCGCCAGCAGCCTAAGTTCGGGGGAGAAGACCCAGTACTTC
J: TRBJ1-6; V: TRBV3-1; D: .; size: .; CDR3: CASSRDYNSPLHF; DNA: TGTGCCAGCAGCCGAGACTATAATTCACCCCTCCACTTT
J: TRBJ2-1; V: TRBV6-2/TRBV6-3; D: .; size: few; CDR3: CASSYVFPVGQFF; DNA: TGTGCCAGCAGTTACGTGTTTCCCGTTGGGCAGTTCTTC
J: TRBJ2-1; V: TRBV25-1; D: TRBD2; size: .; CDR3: CASSGVAGSPFYNEQFF; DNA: TGTGCCAGCAGTGGGGTAGCGGGGTCACCCTTCTACAATGAGCAGTTCTTC
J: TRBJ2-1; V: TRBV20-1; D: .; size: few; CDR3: CSARTAAAWGEQFF; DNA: TGCAGTGCTAGAACAGCTGCCGCATGGGGTGAGCAGTTCTTC
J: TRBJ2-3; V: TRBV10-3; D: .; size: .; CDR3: CATVVRGISTDTQYF; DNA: TGTGCCACCGTTGTAAGGGGCATTAGCACAGATACGCAGTATTTT
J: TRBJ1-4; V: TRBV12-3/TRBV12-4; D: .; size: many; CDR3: CASSLGGANEKLFF; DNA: TGTGCCAGCAGCCTCGGAGGGGCTAATGAAAAACTGTTTTTT
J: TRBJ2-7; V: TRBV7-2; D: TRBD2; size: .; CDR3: CASSFGTSGTHEQYF; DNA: TGTGCCAGCAGCTTCGGGACTAGCGGGACCCACGAGCAGTACTTC
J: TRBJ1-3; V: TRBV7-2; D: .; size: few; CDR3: CASSQANTIYF; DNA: TGTGCCAGCAGCCAGGCAAACACCATATATTTT
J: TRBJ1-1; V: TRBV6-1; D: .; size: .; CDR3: CASSQNRDTEAFF; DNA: TGTGCCAGCAGTCAGAACCGGGACACTGAAGCTTTCTTT
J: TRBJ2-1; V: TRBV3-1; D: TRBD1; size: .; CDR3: CASSQSGTGGNEQFF; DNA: TGTGCCAGCAGCCAAAGTGGGACAGGGGGGAATGAGCAGTTCTTC
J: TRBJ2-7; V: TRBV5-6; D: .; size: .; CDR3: CASSPLGAGTYEQYF; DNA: TGTGCCAGCAGCCCCTTGGGAGCAGGGACCTACGAGCAGTACTTC
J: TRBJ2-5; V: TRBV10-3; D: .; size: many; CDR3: CAISESLLQETQYF; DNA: TGTGCCATCAGTGAGTCGTTGCTTCAAGAGACCCAGTACTTC